Following are 27 T cell receptor beta chains from one sample sequenced in a study of cytomegalovirus exposure and HLA in healthy donors. The study ran its PCR with 60 Vbeta and 13 Jbeta primers. Assay: immunoSEQ multiplex PCR; the TCRdb copy retains only in-frame clones and omits some. This table holds about 160,000 clones, around 68% found once. The sample consisted of PBMCs. These receptor sequences come from a man in his fifties in good health and CMV-seronegative.

This chain uses TRBV18 with TRBJ2-3, with 8 bases aligning to TRBD2. This CDR3 has 14 amino acids. V gave up 6 bases and J gave up 2 bases; unmatched junction bases: 4. Germline V gene lookup returns CDR1 KGHSH and CDR2 LQKENI. The CDR3 bases are TGTGCCAGCTCCCAGACTAGCGCCACAGATACGCAGTATTTT. It is translated as CASSQTSATDTQYF.

The chain joins TRBV2 to TRBJ2-5, with D maybe TRBD2 (5 bases). The germline V and J ends were trimmed by 6 bases and 5 bases, with 10 bases remaining between them. The CDR3 is 12 residues long. Germline lookup yields CDR1 SNHLY and CDR2 FYNNEI. The CDR3 loop is CASSRRLETQYF. DNA of the CDR3: TGTGCCAGCAGCCGGAGGCTTGAGACCCAGTACTTC.

This clone was counted once. The CDR3 protein is CASSPQTTLDEQFF. The DNA of the CDR3 is TGTGCCAGCAGCCCTCAGACTACACTCGATGAGCAGTTCTTC. The J gene is TRBJ2-1, the V gene TRBV11-3; maybe TRBD2 (5 bases). The V and J ends lost 5 bases and 8 bases respectively, with 16 bases between them. The CDR3 is 14 amino acids. Germline CDR1 and CDR2: SGHNT and YENEEA. The complete variable domain, with remaining parts taken from reference TRBV11-3 and TRBJ2-1, reads EAGVVQSPRYKIIEKKQPVAFWCNPISGHNTLYWYLQNLGQGPELLIRYENEEAVDDSQLPKDRFSAERLKGVDSTLKIQPAELGDSAVYLCASSPQTTLDEQFFGPGTRLTVL.

As for this clone: This sample includes further DNA sequences coding for the same CDR3. The chain recombines TRBV27 with TRBJ1-5; TRBD1 might be the D (5 bases). The germline V gene has CDR1 MNHEY and CDR2 SMNVEV (reference sequence). This CDR3 is built from 13 residues. The V end lost 8 bases, the J end lost 6 bases, and 14 bases lay between the germline ends. CDR3 DNA: TGTGCCAGCTCTTCAGGGCTGGGTCAGCCCCAGCATTTT. Encoded protein: CASSSGLGQPQHF.

The chain carries TRBV9 and TRBJ2-1; 14 bases line up with TRBD2. J gave up 8 bases and V 2 bases, and 0 bases lay outside the gene matches. The germline gives CDR1 SGDLS, CDR2 YYNGEE. CDR3 length equals 14 residues. The CDR3 coding sequence is TGTGCCAGCAGCGTGACTAGCGGGGGGGATGAGCAGTTCTTC. Its protein product is CASSVTSGGDEQFF.

The chain carries TRBV25-1 and TRBJ2-2, with 10 positions matching TRBD1. This CDR3 contains 14 residues. V lost 8 bases and J lost 5; bases outside the gene matches: 5. Looked up from germline, CDR1 is MGHDK and CDR2 is SYGVNS. The CDR3 reads CASEDRGRTGELFF. The CDR3 bases are TGTGCCAGCGAAGACAGGGGGCGAACCGGGGAGCTGTTTTTT.

The chain employs TRBV7-7 and TRBJ2-2; TRBD1 is a possible D gene (6 bases). V was shortened by 4 bases and J by 6 bases, with 12 bases between the two germline ends. The V gene's germline CDR1 is SSHAT and CDR2 FNYEAQ (reference sequence). The CDR3 totals 14 residues. CDR3 region: CASSSDRLSGELFF. The CDR3 DNA reads TGTGCCAGCAGCTCTGACAGGTTGTCCGGGGAGCTGTTTTTT. Drawing the rest from reference TRBV7-7 and TRBJ2-2, the complete variable domain is GAGVSQSPRYKVTKRGQDVTLRCDPISSHATLYWYQQALGQGPEFLTYFNYEAQPDKSGLPSDRFSAERPEGSISTLTIQRTEQRDSAMYRCASSSDRLSGELFFGEGSRLTVL.

The V gene is TRBV19, the J gene TRBJ1-1; a weak D match, TRBD1 (6 bases). This CDR3 is 16 amino acids long. V was pared by 1 base and J by 1 base, with 13 bases between. Germline CDR1 LNHDA, CDR2 SQIVND (reference sequence). DNA for the CDR3: TGTGCCAGTAGTATAGCGCCGGGACACAGGAACACTGAAGCTTTCTTT. Translated, it gives CASSIAPGHRNTEAFF. The full variable domain, with the rest looked up from reference TRBV19 and TRBJ1-1, is DGGITQSPKYLFRKEGQNVTLSCEQNLNHDAMYWYRQDPGQGLRLIYYSQIVNDFQKGDIAEGYSVSREKKESFPLTVTSAQKNPTAFYLCASSIAPGHRNTEAFFGQGTRLTVV.

V gene TRBV19 combines with J gene TRBJ2-3; TRBD1 matches at 9 bases. Germline loops: CDR1 LNHDA, CDR2 SQIVND (reference sequence). The CDR3 runs to 15 residues. V lost 5 bases and J lost 0; bases outside the gene matches: 3. The CDR3 reads CASSPGTGSTDTQYF. The CDR3 region has the DNA TGTGCCAGTAGTCCCGGGACAGGGAGCACAGATACGCAGTATTTT.

A few counts support this clone. This chain connects TRBV5-1 to TRBJ1-1; 7 bases fit TRBD1. The CDR3 extends over 15 amino acids. CDR1 SGHRS and CDR2 YFSETQ come from the germline V gene. V shed 4 bases, J shed 0 bases, and the junction held 6 bases outside the gene matches. The CDR3 reads CASSPRGLMNTEAFF. The CDR3 nucleotides read TGCGCCAGCAGCCCGAGGGGGCTCATGAACACTGAAGCTTTCTTT.

The chain recombines TRBV6-6 with TRBJ1-1; tentative D call: TRBD1 (6 bases). The germline V gene has CDR1 MNHNY and CDR2 SVGAGI (reference sequence). The CDR3 extends over 16 amino acids. The V gene lost 2 bases and the J gene lost 6 bases, with 19 bases spanning the gap. The CDR3 here is CASSYRSGAVYAEAFF. DNA for the CDR3: TGTGCCAGCAGTTACAGGTCAGGGGCCGTATACGCTGAAGCTTTCTTT.

The chain recombines TRBV2 with TRBJ1-5; perhaps TRBD1 as D (6 bases). From germline, CDR1 is SNHLY and CDR2 FYNNEI. The CDR3 consists of 15 residues. The V end lost 2 bases, the J end lost 3 bases, and 11 bases lay between the germline ends. CDR3 amino acids: CASSEMDSFNQPQHF. The CDR3 bases are TGTGCCAGCAGTGAAATGGACAGTTTCAATCAGCCCCAGCATTTT.

The chain is built from TRBV19 and TRBJ2-3; 10 positions agree with TRBD1. CDR1 is LNHDA and CDR2 is SQIVND in the germline V gene (reference sequence). There are 17 residues in the CDR3. Losses at the gene ends were 3 bases for V and 5 bases for J; bases not matched to a gene: 11. CDR3 loop: CASSILGQGRARDTQYF. The DNA of the CDR3 is TGTGCCAGTAGTATTCTGGGACAGGGGAGGGCAAGAGATACGCAGTATTTT.

Only a few counts were recorded for this clone. This sequence joins TRBV5-4 and TRBJ2-5; TRBD2 might be the D (6 bases). Trimming pared 4 bases from V and 5 bases from J, leaving 12 bases between. Germline CDR1 and CDR2: SGHNT and YYREEE (reference sequence). The CDR3 is made up of 13 amino acids. CDR3 protein: CASSRGLGETQYF. The CDR3 DNA reads TGTGCCAGCAGCCGGGGACTGGGGGAGACCCAGTACTTC.

This chain connects TRBV28 to TRBJ2-1; 12 bases are shared with TRBD2. The length of the CDR3 is 15 residues. Germline V CDR1 and CDR2: MDHEN, SYDVKM. Trimming cost V 5 bases and J 7 bases; bases outside gene matches: 6. In nucleotides, the CDR3 is TGTGCCAGCAGTGATGGACTAGCGGGGAAGAATGAGCAGTTCTTC. Protein: CASSDGLAGKNEQFF.

This chain joins TRBV6-1 and TRBJ1-4; the D gene is possibly TRBD1 (6 bases). The V end lost 1 base, the J end lost 1 base, and 7 bases lay between the germline ends. There are 15 residues in the CDR3. Germline-derived CDR1 and CDR2 are MNHNS and SASEGT. This CDR3 is CASSEGGGTNEKLFF. In DNA form, the CDR3 reads TGTGCCAGCAGTGAAGGAGGGGGAACTAATGAAAAACTGTTTTTT.

This chain uses TRBV21-1 with TRBJ2-2; the D call of TRBD1 is as the table states it, not checked on the DNA. TRBV21-1 is an annotated pseudogene. This CDR3 has 16 amino acids. The CDR3 spells CASITSSRVNTGELFF. The CDR3 nucleotides read TGTGCCAGCATAACCTCGAGCAGGGTTAACACCGGGGAGCTGTTTTTT.

The J gene is TRBJ2-5, the V gene TRBV18; TRBD1 might be the D (6 bases). V shed 3 bases and J shed 3 bases, with 8 bases lying between them. The germline CDR1 and CDR2 sequences are KGHSH and LQKENI. CDR3 length: 13 residues. CDR3 sequence: CASSPGQKETQYF. DNA of the CDR3: TGTGCCAGCTCACCTGGACAGAAAGAGACCCAGTACTTC.

V is TRBV11-2 and J is TRBJ1-1; 11 bases agree with TRBD1. The CDR3 totals 15 residues. CDR1 and CDR2 (germline): SGHAT, FQNNGV. Trimming at V came to 1 base and at J to 4 bases, leaving 2 bases not matched to a gene. Here the CDR3 reads CASSLGGTGGTEAFF. The CDR3 DNA is TGTGCCAGCAGCTTAGGGGGGACAGGGGGCACTGAAGCTTTCTTT.

The chain couples TRBV19 to TRBJ2-6, with 10 bases fitting TRBD1. The CDR3 runs to 16 residues. Germline CDR1 and CDR2: LNHDA and SQIVND (reference sequence). The junction had 3 bases not matched to a gene; V was cut back by 6 bases and J by 1 base. The CDR3 DNA reads as TGTGCCAGTAGGACAGGGGGCTGGTCTGGGGCCAACGTCCTGACTTTC. This translates into CASRTGGWSGANVLTF.

The V and J genes are TRBV5-1 and TRBJ2-1, with TRBD2 as a possible D gene (5 bases). V lost 0 bases and J 4 bases, leaving 11 bases between the germline ends. The V gene's germline CDR1 is SGHRS and CDR2 YFSETQ. This CDR3 spans 15 amino acids. The CDR3 protein is CASSLVASNYNEQFF. The CDR3 DNA reads TGCGCCAGCAGCTTGGTGGCTAGCAATTACAATGAGCAGTTCTTC.

J is TRBJ1-1 and V is TRBV2; 9 bases align to TRBD1. Trimming took 6 bases from V and 5 from J; bases not matched to a gene: 7. The CDR3 runs to 14 residues. Germline V gene lookup returns CDR1 SNHLY and CDR2 FYNNEI. In DNA form, the CDR3 reads TGTGCCAGCAGACTACAGGGGGCACAGACTGAAGCTTTCTTT. The encoded protein is CASRLQGAQTEAFF.

This clone was found once. The J gene is TRBJ2-5, the V gene TRBV7-2; 11 nucleotides align to TRBD1. Losses at the gene ends were 5 bases for V and 2 bases for J; bases not matched to a gene: 4. The CDR3 runs to 15 residues. Germline V gives CDR1 SGHTA, CDR2 FQGNSA. CDR3 sequence reads: CASSLGTGGQETQYF. CDR3 DNA sequence: TGTGCCAGCAGCCTAGGGACAGGGGGGCAAGAGACCCAGTACTTC.

CDR3: CASSAYRGGEQFF. CDR3 DNA sequence: TGTGCCAGTAGTGCCTACAGGGGAGGTGAGCAGTTCTTC. This chain uses TRBV19 with TRBJ2-1, with TRBD1 as a possible D gene (7 bases). Trimming took off 5 bases at V and 9 bases at J, with 14 bases between the two ends. This CDR3 has 13 amino acids. Per the germline V gene, CDR1 is LNHDA and CDR2 is SQIVND (reference sequence).

The rearrangement joins TRBV2 to TRBJ1-5, with 11 bases identical to TRBD1. This CDR3 region has 14 residues. Germline assignment: CDR1 SNHLY and CDR2 FYNNEI. V lost 7 bases to trimming and J lost 6 bases; unmatched junction nucleotides: 5. As DNA, the CDR3 is TGTGCCAGCAAAGCGGACAGGGGGCTTCAGCCCCAGCATTTT. Translating gives CASKADRGLQPQHF.

This chain links TRBV2 with TRBJ2-1, with a weak D call TRBD1 (5 bases). Germline CDR1 SNHLY, CDR2 FYNNEI. V shed 3 bases and J shed 2 bases, with 14 bases lying between them. The CDR3 runs to 16 residues. CDR3 loop: CASSDQGAETYNEQFF. The CDR3 DNA sequence: TGTGCCAGCAGTGATCAGGGCGCGGAGACCTACAATGAGCAGTTCTTC. Full variable domain (missing parts from reference TRBV2 and TRBJ2-1): EPEVTQTPSHQVTQMGQEVILRCVPISNHLYFYWYRQILGQKVEFLVSFYNNEISEKSEIFDDQFSVERPDGSNFTLKIRSTKLEDSAMYFCASSDQGAETYNEQFFGPGTRLTVL.

This clone was detected only a few times. J is TRBJ2-1 and V is TRBV21-1; the table calls TRBD2, which could not be checked here. TRBV21-1 is a documented pseudogene. The CDR3 covers 19 residues. The CDR3 here is CASSNPVGFRDYLYNEQFF. CDR3 coding DNA: TGTGCCAGCAGCAATCCGGTGGGGTTCCGGGACTACCTATACAATGAGCAGTTCTTC.